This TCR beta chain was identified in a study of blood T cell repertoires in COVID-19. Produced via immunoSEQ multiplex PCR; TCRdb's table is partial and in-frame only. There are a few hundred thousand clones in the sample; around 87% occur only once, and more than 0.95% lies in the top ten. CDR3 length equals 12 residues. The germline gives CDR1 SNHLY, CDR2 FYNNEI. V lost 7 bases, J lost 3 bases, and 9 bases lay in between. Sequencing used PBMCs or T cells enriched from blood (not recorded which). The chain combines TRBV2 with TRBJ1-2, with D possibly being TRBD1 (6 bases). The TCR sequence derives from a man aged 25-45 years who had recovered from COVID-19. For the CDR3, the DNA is TGTGCCAGCATTGGGGGCGACTATGGCTACACCTTC. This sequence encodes CASIGGDYGYTF.